This TCR beta chain originates from a study of blood T cell repertoires in COVID-19. Study at large: Italy, Spain and the United States were the sources of the convalescent and acute COVID-19 samples.

V lost 3 bases, J lost 5 bases, and 14 bases lay in between. CDR1 is SGDLS and CDR2 is YYNGEE in the germline V gene. The CDR3 has 14 amino acids. Method: immunoSEQ multiplex PCR; TCRdb's copy keeps in-frame clones and lacks some. The sample holds about 160,000 clones, 80% to 90% seen once. The chain has TRBV9 and TRBJ1-1, with D possibly TRBD1 on 6 matching bases. Sequencing was performed on peripheral blood. The clonotype was recovered from a human donor in a cohort sampled during active COVID-19. The CDR3 here is CASSALPTGTEAFF. DNA of the CDR3: TGTGCCAGCAGCGCTCTGCCTACAGGGACTGAAGCTTTCTTT.